The next 2 T cell receptor beta chains were all read from a single sample in a study of vaccination effects on CD4 cells after COVID-19. The method was immunoSEQ multiplex PCR; TCRdb's version includes in-frame clones alone and lacks a portion of them. The table has roughly 27,000 clones, roughly two thirds seen once. In the ViraFEST assay, antigen-specific CD4+ clonotypes were identified by expansion after peptide-pool stimulation. After more than 8 days in culture, the CD4+ T cells were isolated. Each vaccine recipient was nucleocapsid antibody negative and had no prior SARS-CoV-2 infection. No antigens are known for them. Sequenced here: CD4+ T cells from PBMCs cultured with SARS-CoV-2 spike peptides, sampled before COVID-19 vaccination. Receptors were obtained from a human donor who received a COVID-19 vaccine.

This chain joins TRBV5-1 and TRBJ2-3; possibly TRBD1 or TRBD2 for D (5 bases each). Germline V gene data show CDR1 as SGHRS and CDR2 as YFSETQ. V was pared by 3 bases and J by 3 bases, with 23 bases between. CDR3 length: 18 amino acids. CDR3 amino acids: CASSSTRQTISRTDTQYF. The CDR3, as DNA: TGCGCCAGCAGCTCCACTAGACAGACCATTTCCCGGACAGATACGCAGTATTTT.

The chain couples TRBV5-6 to TRBJ1-3, with D uncertain. V gave up 2 bases and J gave up 0 bases, with 6 bases separating them. This CDR3 has 14 amino acids. Looked up from germline, CDR1 is SGHDT and CDR2 is YYEEEE. For the CDR3, the DNA is TGTGCCAGCAGCTTCTGGAACTCTGGAAACACCATATATTTT. Translating it yields CASSFWNSGNTIYF.